Each of the 3 T cell receptor beta chains below was sequenced from the same sample in a study of Ad26.COV2.S vaccination and SARS-CoV-2 variants. Sequenced by immunoSEQ multiplex PCR; TCRdb stores in-frame clones only, minus some. The table lists around 400,000 clones, around nine tenths of them singletons. Treatment described: around 19 received Ad26.COV2.S at low or high dose, single or two shots; five or six received placebo; per-sample allocation not given. Collection of samples fell on day 63 after the first vaccine or placebo injection. Sequenced material: peripheral blood, taken in a trial of Ad26.COV2.S vaccine versus placebo. The receptors shown here come from a person aged 18-60 years who received the Ad26.COV2.S COVID-19 vaccine or a placebo.

The chain combines TRBV10-3 with TRBJ2-2; D possibly matches TRBD1 or TRBD2 (5 bases each). V lost 2 bases to trimming and J lost 5 bases, with 6 bases between them. The CDR3 is made up of 13 amino acids. Germline CDR1 and CDR2: ENHRY and SYGVKD. For the CDR3, the DNA is TGTGCCATCAGTGAGGGGGGTACCGGGGAGCTGTTTTTT. Its translation: CAISEGGTGELFF.

V gene TRBV5-6 combines with J gene TRBJ2-2; 7 bases are shared with TRBD1. V was pared by 0 bases and J by 0 bases, with 2 bases of the junction left unmatched. The CDR3 loop spans 16 amino acids. In germline, CDR1 is SGHDT, CDR2 YYEEEE. Written as DNA, the CDR3 is TGTGCCAGCAGCTTGGTTCAGGGGGCGAACACCGGGGAGCTGTTTTTT. Encoded protein: CASSLVQGANTGELFF.

The V call is TRBV9, the J call TRBJ2-3; the D gene is possibly TRBD2 (5 bases). Germline V gene sequence: CDR1 SGDLS, CDR2 YYNGEE. The CDR3 has 14 residues. V dropped 1 base and J dropped 1 base, with 7 bases sitting between them. The CDR3 DNA sequence: TGTGCCAGCAGCGTATTCGGGGGCACAGATACGCAGTATTTT. Translated, it gives CASSVFGGTDTQYF.